This passage covers 2 T cell receptor beta chains from one sample sequenced in a study of CD8 T cells in Susac syndrome. cDNA came from approximately 0.5 to 1 ug RNA primed by random hexamers. TCRdb reprocessed the immunoSEQ multiplex PCR reads via MiXCR and lists one record per CDR3 protein. Among roughly 180,000 distinct CDR3 sequences listed, about 94% were seen once. The sample comprised CD4+ T cells from PBMCs. These receptors originate from a human donor in good health.

The rearrangement uses TRBV7-8 and TRBJ2-1; the match to TRBD2 covers 7 bases. V was clipped by 4 bases and J by 6 bases; unmatched bases: 12. This CDR3 contains 16 residues. CDR1 is SGHVS and CDR2 is FQNEAQ in the germline V gene. The CDR3 region is CASSYRLREGSNEQFF. The CDR3 DNA is TGTGCCAGCAGCTACCGTTTGAGGGAGGGCAGCAATGAGCAGTTCTTC.

This clonotype was picked up one time. The rearrangement uses TRBV11-2 and TRBJ2-1; TRBD2 might be the D (6 bases). Trimming cost V 4 bases and J 13 bases, with 11 bases left between them. Germline assignment: CDR1 SGHAT and CDR2 FQNNGV. The CDR3 has 11 amino acids. The CDR3 loop reads CASSSGVEQFF. DNA for the CDR3: TGTGCCAGCAGCTCGGGGGTCGAACAGTTCTTC.